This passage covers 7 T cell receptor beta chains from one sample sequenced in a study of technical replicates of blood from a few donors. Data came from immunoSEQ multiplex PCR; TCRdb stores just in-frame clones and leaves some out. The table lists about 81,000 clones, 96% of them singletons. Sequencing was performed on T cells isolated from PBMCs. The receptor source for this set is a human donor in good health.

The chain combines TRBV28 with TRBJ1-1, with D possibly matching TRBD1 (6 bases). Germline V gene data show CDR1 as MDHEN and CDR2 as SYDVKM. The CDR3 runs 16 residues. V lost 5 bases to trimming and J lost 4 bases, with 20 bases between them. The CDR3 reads CASSLYLGGRSTEAFF. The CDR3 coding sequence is TGTGCCAGCAGTCTCTACTTAGGGGGAAGGAGCACTGAAGCTTTCTTT.

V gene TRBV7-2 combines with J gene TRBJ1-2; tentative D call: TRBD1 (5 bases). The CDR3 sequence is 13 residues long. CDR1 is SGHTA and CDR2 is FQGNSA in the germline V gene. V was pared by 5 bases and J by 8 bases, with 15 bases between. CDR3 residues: CASSLNQGLGYTF. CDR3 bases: TGTGCCAGCAGCCTTAATCAGGGATTGGGCTACACCTTC.

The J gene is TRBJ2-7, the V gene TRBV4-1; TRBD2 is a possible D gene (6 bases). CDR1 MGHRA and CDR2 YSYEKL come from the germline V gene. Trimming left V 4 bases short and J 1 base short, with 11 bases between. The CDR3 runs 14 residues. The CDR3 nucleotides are TGCGCCAGCAGCCTAGGCGGGGTTTCCTACGAGCAGTACTTC. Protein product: CASSLGGVSYEQYF.

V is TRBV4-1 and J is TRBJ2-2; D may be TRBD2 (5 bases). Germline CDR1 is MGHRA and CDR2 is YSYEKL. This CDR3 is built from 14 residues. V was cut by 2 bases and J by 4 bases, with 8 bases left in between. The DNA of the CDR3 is TGCGCCAGCAGCCAACTAGCTTTCACCGGGGAGCTGTTTTTT. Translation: CASSQLAFTGELFF.

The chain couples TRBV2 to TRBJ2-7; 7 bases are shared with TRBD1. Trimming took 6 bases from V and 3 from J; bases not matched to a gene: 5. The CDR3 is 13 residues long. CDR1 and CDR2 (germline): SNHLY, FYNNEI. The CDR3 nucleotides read TGTGCCAGCAGCGAACAGGGGAACTACGAGCAGTACTTC. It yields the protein CASSEQGNYEQYF.

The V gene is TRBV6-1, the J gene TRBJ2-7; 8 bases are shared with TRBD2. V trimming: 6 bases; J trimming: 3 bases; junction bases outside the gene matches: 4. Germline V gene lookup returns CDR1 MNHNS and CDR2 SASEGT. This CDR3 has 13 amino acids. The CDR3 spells CASRVGTSYEQYF. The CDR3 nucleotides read TGTGCCAGCAGGGTCGGGACTAGCTACGAGCAGTACTTC.

This CDR3 is CASSPDYYEQYF. In DNA, the CDR3 is TGTGCCAGCAGCCCAGACTACTACGAGCAGTACTTC. This chain joins TRBV7-9 and TRBJ2-7, with a tentative D call TRBD2 (5 bases). CDR1 is SEHNR, CDR2 FQNEAQ, per germline (reference sequence). Deletions cut 5 bases from V and 3 bases from J, with 8 bases between. The CDR3 totals 12 residues.